This TCR beta chain was captured by sequencing in a study of cytomegalovirus exposure and HLA in healthy donors. Study-level points and caveats: Among the CMV-associated chains, a few were confirmed in vitro as specific for CMV antigens. TCR beta sequences reportedly predicted the HLA-A and HLA-B alleles of most subjects accurately.

The CDR3 has 16 amino acids. V lost 2 bases and J lost 1; bases outside the gene matches: 5. CDR1 and CDR2 from the germline V gene are SGHRS and YFSETQ. Of note for this clone: Antigen specificity is unknown.

The PCR contained 60 Vbeta and 13 Jbeta primers. Only in-frame clones appear in the TCRdb table, and some are missing; sequencing was by immunoSEQ multiplex PCR. This table holds under 65,000 clones. The rearrangement joins TRBV5-1 to TRBJ2-2; 7 nucleotides agree with TRBD2. This TCR came from a woman between 40 and 55 years old in good health and CMV-seronegative. The sequencing sample was made of PBMCs. The CDR3 DNA reads as TGCGCCAGCAGCTTATCTAGCGGTCTGAACACCGGGGAGCTGTTTTTT. Translating it yields CASSLSSGLNTGELFF.